The 3 T cell receptor beta chains listed next were all sequenced from one sample in a study of CD8 T cells in acute hepatitis C reinfection. Time point reported: naive CD8 control sorted from an acute-time-point sample. Profiling relied on immunoSEQ multiplex PCR, and the TCRdb table lists in-frame clones only, not all of them. The table records approximately 40,000 clones, 80% to 90% of them present only once. Sample: naive CD8+ T cells from PBMCs. These receptors were taken from a woman aged 18-35 years who spontaneously cleared hepatitis C infection.

V is TRBV27 and J is TRBJ1-1; weak D call: TRBD1 (5 bases). The germline V gene has CDR1 MNHEY and CDR2 SMNVEV (reference sequence). The CDR3 is 16 amino acids. V was cut by 2 bases and J by 5 bases, with 18 bases left in between. This CDR3 reads CASSLGAPPGGTEAFF. The CDR3 nucleotides are TGTGCCAGCAGTTTAGGGGCCCCCCCGGGAGGAACTGAAGCTTTCTTT.

The V call is TRBV7-9, the J call TRBJ2-7, with unresolved D. The CDR3 runs 14 residues. Germline V gives CDR1 SEHNR, CDR2 FQNEAQ (reference sequence). V lost 0 bases, J lost 6 bases, and 12 bases lay in between. In DNA form, the CDR3 reads TGTGCCAGCAGCTTAGCAGCTGGATCTCTCGAGCAGTACTTC. This sequence encodes CASSLAAGSLEQYF.

V is TRBV7-9 and J is TRBJ2-1; D could derive from TRBD1 or TRBD2 (6 bases each). CDR1 SEHNR and CDR2 FQNEAQ come from the germline V gene (reference sequence). Trimming cost V 4 bases and J 3 bases, with 19 bases left between them. CDR3 length: 17 amino acids. CDR3 DNA: TGTGCCAGCAGCTCAGTTTCGGGGGCGGAATTCTACAATGAGCAGTTCTTC. This gives the protein CASSSVSGAEFYNEQFF.